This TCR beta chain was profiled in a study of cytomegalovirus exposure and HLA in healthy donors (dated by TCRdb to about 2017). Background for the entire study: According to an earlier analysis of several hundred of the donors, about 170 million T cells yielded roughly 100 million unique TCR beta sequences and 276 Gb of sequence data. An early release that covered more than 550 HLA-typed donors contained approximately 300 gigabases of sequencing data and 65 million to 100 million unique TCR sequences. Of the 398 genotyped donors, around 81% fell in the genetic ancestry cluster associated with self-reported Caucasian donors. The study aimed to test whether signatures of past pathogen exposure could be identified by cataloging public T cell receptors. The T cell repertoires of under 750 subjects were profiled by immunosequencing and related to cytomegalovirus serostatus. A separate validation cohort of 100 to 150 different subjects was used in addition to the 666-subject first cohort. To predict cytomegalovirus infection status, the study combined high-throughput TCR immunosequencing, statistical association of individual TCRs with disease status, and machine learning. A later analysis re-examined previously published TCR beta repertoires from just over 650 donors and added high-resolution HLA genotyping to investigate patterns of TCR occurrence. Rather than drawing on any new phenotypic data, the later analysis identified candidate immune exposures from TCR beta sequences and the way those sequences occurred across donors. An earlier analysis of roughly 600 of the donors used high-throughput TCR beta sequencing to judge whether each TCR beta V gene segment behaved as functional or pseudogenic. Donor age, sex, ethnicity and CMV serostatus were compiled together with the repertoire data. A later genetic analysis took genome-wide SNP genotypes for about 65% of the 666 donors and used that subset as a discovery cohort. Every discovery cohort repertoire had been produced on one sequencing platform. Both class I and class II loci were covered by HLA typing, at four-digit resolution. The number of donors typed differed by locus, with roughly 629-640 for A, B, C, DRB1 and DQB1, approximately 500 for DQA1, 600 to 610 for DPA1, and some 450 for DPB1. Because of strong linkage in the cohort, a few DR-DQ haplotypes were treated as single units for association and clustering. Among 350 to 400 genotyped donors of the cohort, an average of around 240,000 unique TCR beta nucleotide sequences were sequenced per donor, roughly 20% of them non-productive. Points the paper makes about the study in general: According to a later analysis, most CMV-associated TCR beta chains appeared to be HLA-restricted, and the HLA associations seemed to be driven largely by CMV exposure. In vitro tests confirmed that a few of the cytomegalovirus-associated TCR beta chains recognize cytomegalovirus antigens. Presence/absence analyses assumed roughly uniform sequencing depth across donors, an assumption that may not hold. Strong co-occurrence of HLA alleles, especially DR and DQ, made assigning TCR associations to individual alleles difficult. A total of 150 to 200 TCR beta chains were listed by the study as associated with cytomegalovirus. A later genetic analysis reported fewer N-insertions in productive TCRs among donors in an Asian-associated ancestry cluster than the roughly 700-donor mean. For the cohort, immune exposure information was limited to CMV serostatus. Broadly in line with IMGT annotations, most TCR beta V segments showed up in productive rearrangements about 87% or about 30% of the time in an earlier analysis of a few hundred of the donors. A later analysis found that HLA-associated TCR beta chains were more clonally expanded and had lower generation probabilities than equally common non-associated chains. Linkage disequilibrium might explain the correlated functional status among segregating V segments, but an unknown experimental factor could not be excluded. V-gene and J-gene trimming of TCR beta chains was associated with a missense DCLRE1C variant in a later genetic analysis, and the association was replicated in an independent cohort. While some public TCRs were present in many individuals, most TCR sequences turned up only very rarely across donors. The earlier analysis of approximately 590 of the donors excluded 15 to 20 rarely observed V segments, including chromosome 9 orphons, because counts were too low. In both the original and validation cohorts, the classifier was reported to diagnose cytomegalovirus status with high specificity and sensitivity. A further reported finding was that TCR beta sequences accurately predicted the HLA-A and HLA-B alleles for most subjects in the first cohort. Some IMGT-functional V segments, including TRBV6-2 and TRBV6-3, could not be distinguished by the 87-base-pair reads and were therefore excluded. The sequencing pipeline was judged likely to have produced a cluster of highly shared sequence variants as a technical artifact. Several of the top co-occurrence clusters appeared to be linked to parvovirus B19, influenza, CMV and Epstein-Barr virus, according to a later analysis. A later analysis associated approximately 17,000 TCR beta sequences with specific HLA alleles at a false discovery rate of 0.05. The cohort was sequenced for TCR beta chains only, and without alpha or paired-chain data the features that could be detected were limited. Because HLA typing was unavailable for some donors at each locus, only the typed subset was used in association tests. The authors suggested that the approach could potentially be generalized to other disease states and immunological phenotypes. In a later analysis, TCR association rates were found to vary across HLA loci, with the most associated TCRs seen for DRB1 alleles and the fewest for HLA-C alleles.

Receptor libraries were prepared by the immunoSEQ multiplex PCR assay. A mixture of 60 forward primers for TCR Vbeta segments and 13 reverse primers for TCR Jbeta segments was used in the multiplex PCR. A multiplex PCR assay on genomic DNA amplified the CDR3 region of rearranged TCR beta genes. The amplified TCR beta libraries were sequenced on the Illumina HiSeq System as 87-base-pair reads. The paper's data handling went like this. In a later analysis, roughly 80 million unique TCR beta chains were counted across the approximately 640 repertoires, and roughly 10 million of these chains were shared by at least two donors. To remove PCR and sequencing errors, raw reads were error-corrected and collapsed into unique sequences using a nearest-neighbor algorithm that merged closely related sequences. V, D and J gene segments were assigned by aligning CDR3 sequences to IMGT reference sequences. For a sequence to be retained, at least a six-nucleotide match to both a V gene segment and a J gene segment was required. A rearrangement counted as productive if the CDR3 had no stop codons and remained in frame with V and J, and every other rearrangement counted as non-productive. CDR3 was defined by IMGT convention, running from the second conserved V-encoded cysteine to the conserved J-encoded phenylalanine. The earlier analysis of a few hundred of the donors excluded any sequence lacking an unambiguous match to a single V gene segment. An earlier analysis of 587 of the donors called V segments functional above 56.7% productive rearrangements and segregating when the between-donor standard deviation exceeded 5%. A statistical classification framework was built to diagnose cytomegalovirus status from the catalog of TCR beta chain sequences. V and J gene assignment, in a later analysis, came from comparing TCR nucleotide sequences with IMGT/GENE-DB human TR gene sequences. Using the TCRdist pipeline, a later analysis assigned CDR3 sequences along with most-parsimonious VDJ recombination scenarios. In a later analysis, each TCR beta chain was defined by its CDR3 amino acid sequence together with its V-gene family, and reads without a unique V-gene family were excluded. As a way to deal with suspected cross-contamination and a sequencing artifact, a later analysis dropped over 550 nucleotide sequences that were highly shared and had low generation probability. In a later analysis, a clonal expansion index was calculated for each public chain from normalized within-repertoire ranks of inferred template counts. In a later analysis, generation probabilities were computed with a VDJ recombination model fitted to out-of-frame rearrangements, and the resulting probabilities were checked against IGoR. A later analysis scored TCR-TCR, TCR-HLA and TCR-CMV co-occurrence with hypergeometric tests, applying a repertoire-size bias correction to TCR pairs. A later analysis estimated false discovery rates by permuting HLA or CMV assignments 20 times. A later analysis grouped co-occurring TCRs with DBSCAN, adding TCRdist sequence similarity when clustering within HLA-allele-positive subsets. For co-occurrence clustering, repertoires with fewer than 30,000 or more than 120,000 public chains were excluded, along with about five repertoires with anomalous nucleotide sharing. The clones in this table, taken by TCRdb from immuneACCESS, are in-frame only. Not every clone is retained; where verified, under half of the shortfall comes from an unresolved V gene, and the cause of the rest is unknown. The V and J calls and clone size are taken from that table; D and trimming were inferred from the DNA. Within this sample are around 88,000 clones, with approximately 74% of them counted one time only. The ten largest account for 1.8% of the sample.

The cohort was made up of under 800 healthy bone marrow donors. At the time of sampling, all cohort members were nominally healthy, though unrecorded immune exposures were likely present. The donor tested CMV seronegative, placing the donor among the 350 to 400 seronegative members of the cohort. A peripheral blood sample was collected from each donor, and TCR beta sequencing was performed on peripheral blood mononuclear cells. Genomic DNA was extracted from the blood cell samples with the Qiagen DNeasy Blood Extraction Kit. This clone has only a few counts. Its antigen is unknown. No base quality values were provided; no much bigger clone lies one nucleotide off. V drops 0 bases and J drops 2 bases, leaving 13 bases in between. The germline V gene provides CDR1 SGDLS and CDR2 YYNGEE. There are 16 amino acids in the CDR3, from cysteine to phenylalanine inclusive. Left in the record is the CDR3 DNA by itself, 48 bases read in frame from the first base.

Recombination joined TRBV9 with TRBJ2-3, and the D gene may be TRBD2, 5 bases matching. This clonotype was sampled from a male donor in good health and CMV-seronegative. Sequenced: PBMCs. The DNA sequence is TGTGCCAGCAGCGTAGGAAGTAGCGCATACACAGATACGCAGTATTTT. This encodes CASSVGSSAYTDTQYF.